A selection of T cell receptor beta chains follows, all from one sample in a study of T cell responses to AZD1222 COVID-19 vaccine. Using immunoSEQ multiplex PCR, the repertoire was profiled, and TCRdb retains in-frame clones only, with some absent. The data hold tens of thousands of clones, with about three quarters observed a single time. The material was peripheral blood, obtained 28 days after the second AZD1222 dose. The receptors originated from an adult who received the AZD1222 COVID-19 vaccine. Both conserved end residues are part of each CDR3. A D gene is named only where the DNA matches it firmly. Size is omitted from some rows. Given values are once, few, many or a class for expanded clones.

cdr3_aa cdr3_nt j_call d_call v_call clone_size
CASSVVPEGSTDTQYF TGTGCCAGCAGCGTAGTTCCCGAGGGGAGCACAGATACGCAGTATTTT TRBJ2-3 - TRBV9 few
CASSPGTESYEQYF TGTGCCAGTAGTCCCGGGACAGAGAGTTACGAGCAGTACTTC TRBJ2-7 TRBD1 TRBV19 -
CASSPRGTYEQYF TGTGCCAGCAGCCCCCGGGGCACCTACGAGCAGTACTTC TRBJ2-7 - TRBV28 -
CASSQLEPYNEQFF TGTGCCAGCAGTCAACTAGAGCCCTACAATGAGCAGTTCTTC TRBJ2-1 - TRBV6-2/TRBV6-3 -
CASSPHEVGGTDTQYF TGTGCCAGCTCACCTCATGAGGTGGGAGGCACAGATACGCAGTATTTT TRBJ2-3 - TRBV18 -
CASSAGHSGNTIYF TGTGCCAGCAGTGCCGGGCACTCTGGAAACACCATATATTTT TRBJ1-3 - TRBV2 -
CASSDRGLSGVGDTQYF TGTGCCAGCAGTGATCGGGGACTTAGCGGGGTGGGAGATACGCAGTATTTT TRBJ2-3 TRBD2 TRBV6-1 few
CASSVEGQGDPYGYTF TGTGCCAGCAGCGTAGAAGGGCAGGGAGACCCCTATGGCTACACCTTC TRBJ1-2 - TRBV9 -
CASREQPNTGELFF TGTGCCAGCAGGGAACAGCCGAACACCGGGGAGCTGTTTTTT TRBJ2-2 - TRBV28 -
CASSPKIAGVSGDTQYF TGTGCCAGCAGCCCTAAAATAGCGGGAGTGTCGGGAGATACGCAGTATTTT TRBJ2-3 TRBD2 TRBV7-3 -
CASSFFGGSTDTQYF TGTGCCAGCAGCTTTTTTGGGGGTAGCACAGATACGCAGTATTTT TRBJ2-3 - TRBV5-8 -
CASSSNSGGRYSYNEQFF TGTGCCAGCAGCTCTAACAGCGGGGGGCGTTACTCCTACAATGAGCAGTTCTTC TRBJ2-1 TRBD2 TRBV11-3 few
CASLSGRGHGYTF TGTGCCAGCCTCAGCGGGAGGGGCCATGGCTACACCTTC TRBJ1-2 - TRBV11-2 -
CASRQGGSGQETQYF TGTGCCAGCAGACAGGGGGGAAGCGGCCAAGAGACCCAGTACTTC TRBJ2-5 TRBD1 TRBV28 -
CASNEAPGSYNEQFF TGTGCCAGTAATGAGGCACCTGGTTCCTACAATGAGCAGTTCTTC TRBJ2-1 - TRBV19 -
CASSQSGYEQYF TGTGCCAGCAGCCAAAGCGGTTACGAGCAGTACTTC TRBJ2-7 - TRBV3-1/TRBV3-2 -
CASSPTSQGEQFF TGTGCCAGCAGCCCAACCAGCCAGGGTGAGCAGTTCTTC TRBJ2-1 - TRBV7-6 -
CASSMGLVRYNEQFF TGTGCCAGCAGTATGGGACTAGTTCGCTACAATGAGCAGTTCTTC TRBJ2-1 TRBD2 TRBV7-3 -
CASSLGGTYEQYF TGTGCCAGCAGCTTAGGGGGGACCTACGAGCAGTACTTC TRBJ2-7 - TRBV7-8 -
CASSIVGMSNQPQHF TGTGCCAGTAGTATAGTAGGGATGAGCAATCAGCCCCAGCATTTT TRBJ1-5 - TRBV19 -
CASSLGTTGNTGELFF TGTGCCAGCAGCTTGGGTACGACAGGGAACACCGGGGAGCTGTTTTTT TRBJ2-2 - TRBV7-9 -
CASSLGGMYNEQFF TGTGCCAGCAGCTTAGGCGGGATGTACAATGAGCAGTTCTTC TRBJ2-1 - TRBV7-8 -
CATSVWQGAKNEQFF TGTGCCACCAGTGTTTGGCAGGGGGCGAAGAATGAGCAGTTCTTC TRBJ2-1 TRBD1 TRBV24-1 -
CASSPPGRDTIYF TGTGCCAGCTCACCACCGGGCAGGGACACCATATATTTT TRBJ1-3 - TRBV18 -
CASQNTGVSNEKLFF TGTGCCAGCCAGAATACGGGGGTTTCTAATGAAAAACTGTTTTTT TRBJ1-4 - TRBV28 -
CASSSTFGTDEKLFF TGTGCCAGCAGCTCGACATTCGGGACTGATGAAAAACTGTTTTTT TRBJ1-4 - TRBV7-9 -
CASSLASGLETQYF TGCGCCAGCAGCTTGGCTTCGGGACTAGAGACCCAGTACTTC TRBJ2-5 - TRBV5-1 -
CASSLARDYEQFF TGTGCCAGCAGCTTAGCGAGGGATTATGAGCAGTTCTTC TRBJ2-1 - TRBV7-2 -
CASSRSAGGNQPQHF TGTGCCAGCAGCCGATCGGCAGGGGGCAATCAGCCCCAGCATTTT TRBJ1-5 - TRBV6-5 -
CASSSTLRANEQFF TGTGCCAGCAGCTCCACCCTACGAGCCAATGAGCAGTTCTTC TRBJ2-1 - TRBV7-2 few
CASSTGTANSPLHF TGTGCCAGCAGTACCGGGACAGCAAATTCACCCCTCCACTTT TRBJ1-6 TRBD1 TRBV6-4 few
CASTRRRNTGELFF TGTGCCAGCACTAGGCGGCGGAACACCGGGGAGCTGTTTTTT TRBJ2-2 - TRBV5-8 -
CASSQTSGGTDTQYF TGTGCCAGCAGCCAGACTAGCGGGGGGACGGATACGCAGTATTTT TRBJ2-3 TRBD2 TRBV4-2 -